The clone carrying this T cell receptor (beta chain) has a count of ten or more. TCRdb ran MiXCR on the 5' RACE reads and lists one entry per CDR3 protein. The table includes about 720,000 distinct CDR3 sequences, around 8.3% detected once. The data derive from a study of identical twins. CDR3 length: 15 amino acids. The trim removed 4 bases at V and 7 bases at J, leaving 9 bases unmatched. CDR1 and CDR2 from the germline V gene are MNHNS and SASEGT. This sample also belongs to another study, concerning yellow fever vaccine responses in identical twins.

The source material was PBMCs. The chain is built from TRBV6-1 and TRBJ2-1, with 8 bases fitting TRBD1. The receptor was isolated from a woman aged 18 to 35 in good health. The CDR3 loop reads CASSGDRYTTNEQFF. The CDR3 DNA follows: TGTGCCAGCAGTGGGGACAGGTATACCACTAATGAGCAGTTCTTC.